The 6 T cell receptor beta chains below all came from one sample that was sequenced in a study of blood T cell repertoires in COVID-19. TCRdb's copy holds only in-frame clones and misses some; the assay was immunoSEQ multiplex PCR. The sample lists fewer than 350,000 clones, 65% to 90% occurring once. The sequenced material came from PBMCs or T cells enriched from blood (not recorded which). These receptors were taken from a woman between 40 and 50 years old with acute COVID-19.

The V and J genes are TRBV5-8 and TRBJ2-5; D remains ambiguous. This CDR3 comprises 14 residues. V was pared by 5 bases and J by 7 bases, with 18 bases between. Germline CDR1 reads SGHTS; CDR2 reads YDEGEE. CDR3 amino acids: CASRVTARPGTQYF. The CDR3, as DNA: TGTGCCAGCAGAGTTACGGCGAGGCCGGGGACCCAGTACTTC.

This chain joins TRBV19 and TRBJ1-1; 7 nucleotides agree with TRBD1. The CDR3 runs 15 residues. Trimming removed 6 bases from V and 1 base from J; junction bases left unmatched: 8. CDR1 LNHDA and CDR2 SQIVND come from the germline V gene (reference sequence). CDR3 nucleotide sequence: TGTGCCAGTAGCTACACAGGGGTCCCGAACACTGAAGCTTTCTTT. Its protein product is CASSYTGVPNTEAFF.

This chain uses TRBV11-2 with TRBJ2-2; 8 bases match TRBD1. The CDR3 extends over 16 amino acids. Germline V gene sequence: CDR1 SGHAT, CDR2 FQNNGV. The V and J ends lost 4 bases and 1 base, in that order; junction bases with no gene match: 5. The CDR3 DNA reads TGTGCCAGCAGCTCTTTGACAGGGGAGAACACCGGGGAGCTGTTTTTT. Its protein is CASSSLTGENTGELFF.

This chain connects TRBV6-5 to TRBJ2-5, with no clear D. The V and J ends lost 0 bases and 1 base respectively, with 9 bases between them. Germline CDR1 reads MNHEY; CDR2 reads SVGAGI. The CDR3 totals 15 residues. The chain's CDR3 is CASSYSSGSQETQYF. CDR3 bases: TGTGCCAGCAGTTACTCATCCGGGTCCCAAGAGACCCAGTACTTC.

The rearrangement links TRBV9 to TRBJ1-4, with a weak D call TRBD1 (6 bases). From germline, CDR1 is SGDLS and CDR2 YYNGEE. Between the trimmed V and J ends, which lost 1 base and 4 bases, there was a span of 8 bases. The CDR3 length is 14 residues. CDR3: CASSVKGDNEKLFF. CDR3 DNA: TGTGCCAGCAGCGTAAAGGGGGATAATGAAAAACTGTTTTTT.

This clone was detected once. The chain carries TRBV28 and TRBJ2-5, with 10 bases matching TRBD2. Germline trimming cut 2 bases from V and 2 bases from J; bases unmatched to any gene: 8. Looked up from germline, CDR1 is MDHEN and CDR2 is SYDVKM. This CDR3 spans 17 amino acids. The CDR3 loop is CASSLITGTSAQETQYF. CDR3 nucleotides: TGTGCCAGCAGTTTAATTACCGGGACTAGCGCGCAAGAGACCCAGTACTTC.